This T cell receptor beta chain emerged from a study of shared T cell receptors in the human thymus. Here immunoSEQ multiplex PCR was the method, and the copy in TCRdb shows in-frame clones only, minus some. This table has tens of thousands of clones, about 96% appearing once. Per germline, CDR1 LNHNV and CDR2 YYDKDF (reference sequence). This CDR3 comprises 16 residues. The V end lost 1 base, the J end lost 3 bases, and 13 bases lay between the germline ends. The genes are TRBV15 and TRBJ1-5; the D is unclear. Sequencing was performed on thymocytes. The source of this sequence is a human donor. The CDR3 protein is CATSRVRMEPNQPQHF. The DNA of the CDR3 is TGTGCCACCAGCAGAGTACGGATGGAGCCCAATCAGCCCCAGCATTTT.